One sample yielded the 14 T cell receptor beta chains listed below, sequenced in a study of T cell responses to AZD1222 COVID-19 vaccine listed by TCRdb under 2021. Per the publication, the time point label means: baseline before first vaccination. Explained via the paper, the treatment or condition label denotes: meningococcal conjugate vaccine given as trial control. The library was made by the immunoSEQ multiplex PCR assay. TCRdb mirrors the immuneACCESS table, restricted to in-frame sequences. Some clones are absent from its copies; in checked studies, under half trace to an unresolved V gene, and the reason for the others is unknown. The sample yields approximately 150,000 clones; 90% to 95% were counted once. The ten largest clones represent approximately 0.96% of the sample. This material consisted of peripheral blood, taken on day 0 of MenACWY control vaccination. These receptors were obtained from an adult in good health.

The V gene is TRBV3-1 (or the pseudogene TRBV3-2), the J gene TRBJ1-3; no firm D call. Trimming shortened V by 2 bases and J by 6 bases, and 14 bases separated the two germline ends. Germline V gene data show CDR1 as LGHDT and CDR2 as YNNKEL (reference sequence). There are 15 residues in the CDR3. The DNA of the CDR3 is TGTGCCAGCAGCCAACCTAGCCTCGGGGAAAACACCATATATTTT. This sequence encodes CASSQPSLGENTIYF.

The genes are TRBV2 and TRBJ1-5, with a tentative D call TRBD1 (6 bases). Per the germline V gene, CDR1 is SNHLY and CDR2 is FYNNEI. The CDR3 consists of 17 residues. The germline V and J ends were trimmed by 2 bases and 2 bases, with 16 bases remaining between them. The CDR3 here is CASSEFRQAGGNQPQHF. CDR3 in DNA: TGTGCCAGCAGTGAATTTCGACAGGCAGGTGGCAATCAGCCCCAGCATTTT.

V usage is TRBV27 and J usage is TRBJ1-1, with D perhaps matching TRBD1 (6 bases). V was trimmed by 8 bases and J by 5 bases, leaving 15 bases between them. The CDR3 sequence is 13 residues long. The germline CDR1 and CDR2 sequences are MNHEY and SMNVEV (reference sequence). The CDR3 protein is CASSVGGGTEAFF. The CDR3 bases are TGTGCCAGCTCCGTGGGAGGGGGGACTGAAGCTTTCTTT.

This sequence joins TRBV5-1 and TRBJ2-5, with D unclear. Per the germline V gene, CDR1 is SGHRS and CDR2 is YFSETQ. V was pared by 0 bases and J by 1 base, with 7 bases between. The CDR3 sequence is 14 residues long. The CDR3 sequence: CASSLAGPQETQYF. For the CDR3, the DNA is TGCGCCAGCAGCTTGGCGGGCCCCCAAGAGACCCAGTACTTC.

This clone appeared a single time. V gene TRBV5-4 combines with J gene TRBJ1-5; 7 bases align to TRBD1. Germline trimming cut 3 bases from V and 4 bases from J; bases unmatched to any gene: 7. This CDR3 is 15 amino acids long. Germline V CDR1 and CDR2: SGHNT, YYREEE (reference sequence). For the CDR3, the DNA is TGTGCCAGCAGCTCTGGCGGGACAGAGAATCAGCCCCAGCATTTT. Translated, it gives CASSSGGTENQPQHF.

This sequence joins TRBV18 and TRBJ1-1; possible D gene TRBD1, 5 bases. Germline V gene lookup returns CDR1 KGHSH and CDR2 LQKENI. The CDR3 sequence is 13 residues long. V lost 4 bases and J 8 bases, leaving 14 bases between the germline ends. CDR3 bases: TGTGCCAGCTCACAGGGACCGGGTACGGAAGCTTTCTTT. Its translation is CASSQGPGTEAFF.

The rearrangement uses TRBV29-1 and TRBJ2-1, with 9 bases lining up with TRBD1. The CDR3 length is 13 residues. CDR1 and CDR2 (germline): SQVTM, ANQGSEA. V gave up 6 bases and J gave up 12 bases; unmatched junction bases: 12. Here the CDR3 reads CSVLRDRAPWQFF. CDR3 bases: TGCAGCGTCTTAAGGGACAGGGCCCCGTGGCAGTTCTTC.

V gene TRBV12-2 combines with J gene TRBJ1-4. TRBV12-2 is reported as a pseudogene. The CDR3 totals 12 residues. CDR3 region: CASRFPSGLGFF. CDR3 coding DNA: TGTGCAAGTCGCTTTCCGTCGGGACTAGGGTTTTTT.

V gene TRBV28 combines with J gene TRBJ2-2, with D possibly matching TRBD1 (6 bases). Germline-derived CDR1 and CDR2 are MDHEN and SYDVKM. Trimming pared 6 bases from V and 6 bases from J, leaving 8 bases between. The CDR3 covers 12 residues. CDR3 region: CASSQGSGELFF. The CDR3 bases are TGTGCCAGCAGCCAGGGGTCCGGGGAGCTGTTTTTT.

V and J are TRBV28 and TRBJ1-6; D is unclear. Trimming removed 6 bases from V and 0 bases from J, with 15 bases in between. CDR1 is MDHEN, CDR2 SYDVKM, per germline. The CDR3 length is 17 residues. The CDR3 sequence is CASREEGTSSYNSPLHF. In DNA, the CDR3 is TGTGCCAGCAGAGAGGAGGGAACGAGCTCCTATAATTCACCCCTCCACTTT.

The rearrangement joins TRBV2 to TRBJ2-1; no firm D call. V was shortened by 8 bases and J by 8 bases, with 13 bases between the two germline ends. The CDR3 covers 12 residues. Germline CDR1 is SNHLY and CDR2 is FYNNEI. CDR3 DNA sequence: TGTGCCAGCGGGATGTTGCGAGATGAGCAGTTCTTC. It translates to CASGMLRDEQFF.

This clone was counted between two and nine times. V is TRBV9 and J is TRBJ1-5; 7 nucleotides match TRBD1. Germline V gene sequence: CDR1 SGDLS, CDR2 YYNGEE. The CDR3 is made up of 15 amino acids. V was pared by 2 bases and J by 7 bases, with 9 bases of the junction left unmatched. CDR3: CASSVEGQVGQPQHF. The CDR3 DNA reads as TGTGCCAGCAGCGTGGAAGGACAGGTCGGACAGCCCCAGCATTTT. The full variable domain, rest sourced from reference TRBV9 and TRBJ1-5, is DSGVTQTPKHLITATGQRVTLRCSPRSGDLSVYWYQQSLDQGLQFLIQYYNGEERAKGNILERFSAQQFPDLHSELNLSSLELGDSALYFCASSVEGQVGQPQHFGDGTRLSIL.

The rearrangement joins TRBV28 to TRBJ1-1, with D hard to call. CDR1 is MDHEN, CDR2 SYDVKM, per germline. V dropped 6 bases and J dropped 4 bases, with 9 bases sitting between them. This CDR3 has 12 amino acids. The CDR3 here is CASRGGGTEAFF. The CDR3, as DNA: TGTGCCAGCAGGGGAGGCGGCACTGAAGCTTTCTTT.

The V and J genes are TRBV2 and TRBJ1-1; D remains unclear. The CDR3 spans 13 residues. Trimming pared 6 bases from V and 4 bases from J, leaving 12 bases between. Germline CDR1 is SNHLY and CDR2 is FYNNEI. DNA of the CDR3: TGTGCCAGCAGGTTTGGCATGCCCACTGAAGCTTTCTTT. Translated, it gives CASRFGMPTEAFF.